This is a list of T cell receptor beta chains from one sample in a study of shared clonotypes between healthy human individuals. The table came from immunoSEQ multiplex PCR; TCRdb's copy has only in-frame clones and leaves some out. The data show some 580,000 clones, around 97% seen once. The sample comprised naive CD4+ T cells sorted from blood. These receptors all stem from a woman aged 25 to 39 in good health. The CDR3 runs from the conserved cysteine through the conserved F or W. The D gene is left open where the match is weak. Clone size is shown for a subset of rows, as once, few, many or a class of expanded clone.

J gene,V gene,D gene,clone size,CDR3 protein,CDR3 DNA
TRBJ1-2,TRBV28,TRBD1,once,CASSPGQIPNYGYTF,TGTGCCAGCAGTCCGGGACAGATTCCTAACTATGGCTACACCTTC
TRBJ2-7,TRBV9,TRBD2,-,CASSVQDGTSYEQYF,TGTGCCAGCAGCGTACAAGACGGGACTAGCTACGAGCAGTACTTC
TRBJ1-4,TRBV7-9,-,-,CASSMDRNEKLFF,TGTGCCAGCAGCATGGACCGTAATGAAAAACTGTTTTTT
TRBJ1-5,TRBV21-1,-,-,CASSTDRGQQPQHF,TGTGCCAGCAGCACAGACAGGGGGCAACAGCCCCAGCATTTT
TRBJ1-1,TRBV6-4,TRBD1,-,CASSTGGSEGAFF,TGTGCCAGCAGTACAGGGGGGAGTGAGGGAGCTTTCTTT
TRBJ1-1,TRBV28,TRBD1,-,CASRTPQGGKAEAFF,TGTGCCAGCAGGACCCCGCAGGGGGGGAAGGCTGAAGCTTTCTTT
TRBJ1-1,TRBV6-1,-,once,CASSGSGAQAFF,TGTGCCAGCAGTGGGTCCGGGGCCCAAGCTTTCTTT
TRBJ1-2,TRBV28,-,-,CASSSLGANYGYTF,TGTGCCAGCAGTAGTCTGGGGGCGAACTATGGCTACACCTTC
TRBJ1-1,TRBV9,-,-,CASGQVGDTEAFF,TGTGCCAGCGGACAAGTTGGGGACACTGAAGCTTTCTTT
TRBJ1-3,TRBV28,-,-,CATTPPGDSGNTIYF,TGTGCCACCACCCCCCCGGGGGACTCTGGAAACACCATATATTTT
TRBJ2-2,TRBV5-1,TRBD1,-,CASRTRQGSGELFF,TGCGCCAGCAGAACACGACAGGGGTCCGGGGAGCTGTTTTTT
TRBJ1-3,TRBV15,-,-,CATSRDAGSGNTIYF,TGTGCCACCAGCAGAGATGCGGGCTCTGGAAACACCATATATTTT
TRBJ2-1,TRBV28,TRBD1,once,CASSSYPWGQNHNEQFF,TGTGCCAGCAGTTCGTATCCTTGGGGACAGAACCACAATGAGCAGTTCTTC
TRBJ2-3,TRBV28,-,-,CASSFEDTQYF,TGTGCCAGCAGTTTTGAAGATACGCAGTATTTT
TRBJ2-1,TRBV6-4,TRBD2,-,CASSYTAPGLAGVSYNEQFF,TGTGCCAGCAGTTATACGGCCCCAGGATTAGCGGGAGTCTCCTACAATGAGCAGTTCTTC
TRBJ2-7,TRBV4-1,TRBD2,-,CASSQDRGIGTSSFYEQYF,TGCGCCAGCAGCCAAGATCGAGGGATAGGGACTAGCTCGTTCTACGAGCAGTACTTC
TRBJ2-7,TRBV27,-,-,CASSLRTGYEQYF,TGTGCCAGCAGTTTAAGAACAGGCTACGAGCAGTACTTC
TRBJ2-1,TRBV28,TRBD2,-,CASSSGLAGNNEQFF,TGTGCCAGCAGCTCCGGACTAGCGGGGAACAATGAGCAGTTCTTC